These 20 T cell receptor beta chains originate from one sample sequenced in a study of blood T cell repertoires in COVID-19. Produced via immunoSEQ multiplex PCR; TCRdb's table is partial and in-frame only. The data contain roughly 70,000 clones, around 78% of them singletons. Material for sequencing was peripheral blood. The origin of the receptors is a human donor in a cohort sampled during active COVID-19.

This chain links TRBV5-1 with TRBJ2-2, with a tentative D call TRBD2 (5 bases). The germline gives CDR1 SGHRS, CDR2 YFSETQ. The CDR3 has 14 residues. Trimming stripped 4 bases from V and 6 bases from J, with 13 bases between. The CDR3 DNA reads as TGCGCCAGCAGCCCGGACGGCGGGTCCGGGGAGCTGTTTTTT. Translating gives CASSPDGGSGELFF.

This CDR3 is CASSLETNEKLFF. In nucleotides, the CDR3 is TGTGCCAGCTCTTTAGAAACTAATGAAAAACTGTTTTTT. J is TRBJ1-4 and V is TRBV18; no clear D. Per germline, CDR1 KGHSH and CDR2 LQKENI. The ends were cut back, 6 bases at V and 1 base at J, with 6 bases in the middle. This CDR3 contains 13 residues. The full variable domain, rest sourced from reference TRBV18 and TRBJ1-4, is NAGVMQNPRHLVRRRGQEARLRCSPMKGHSHVYWYRQLPEEGLKFMVYLQKENIIDESGMPKERFSAEFPKEGPSILRIQQVVRGDSAAYFCASSLETNEKLFFGSGTQLSVL.

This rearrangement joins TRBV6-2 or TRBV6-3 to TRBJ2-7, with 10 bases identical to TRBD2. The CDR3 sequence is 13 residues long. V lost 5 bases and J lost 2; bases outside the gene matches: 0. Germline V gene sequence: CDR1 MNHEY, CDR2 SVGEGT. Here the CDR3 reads CASSTSGAYEQYF. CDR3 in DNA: TGTGCCAGCAGTACTAGCGGGGCCTACGAGCAGTACTTC.

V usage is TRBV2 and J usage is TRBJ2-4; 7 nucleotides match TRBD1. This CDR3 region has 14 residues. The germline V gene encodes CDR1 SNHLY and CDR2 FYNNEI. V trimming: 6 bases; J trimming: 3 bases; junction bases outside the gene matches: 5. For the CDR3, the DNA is TGTGCCAGCAGAGACAGGGAAGGCAAAAACATTCAGTACTTC. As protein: CASRDREGKNIQYF.

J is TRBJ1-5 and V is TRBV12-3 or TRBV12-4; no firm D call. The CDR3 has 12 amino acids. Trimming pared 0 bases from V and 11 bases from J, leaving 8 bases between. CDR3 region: CASSLAERAQHF. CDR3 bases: TGTGCCAGCAGTTTAGCAGAGAGAGCCCAGCATTTT.

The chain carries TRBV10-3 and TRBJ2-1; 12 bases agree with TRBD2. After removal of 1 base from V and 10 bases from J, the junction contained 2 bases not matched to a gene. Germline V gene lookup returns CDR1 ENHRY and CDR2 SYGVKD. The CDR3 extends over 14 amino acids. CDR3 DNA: TGTGCCATCAGTGAGTGGCTAGCGGGAGGGGAGCAGTTCTTC. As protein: CAISEWLAGGEQFF.

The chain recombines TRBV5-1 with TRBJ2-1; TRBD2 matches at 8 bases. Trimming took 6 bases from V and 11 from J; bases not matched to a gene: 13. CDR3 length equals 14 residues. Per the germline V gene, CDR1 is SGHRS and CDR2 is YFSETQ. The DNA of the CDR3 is TGCGCCAGCACTACCGGGACTAGTCCCGCGAAGCAGTTCTTC. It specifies CASTTGTSPAKQFF.

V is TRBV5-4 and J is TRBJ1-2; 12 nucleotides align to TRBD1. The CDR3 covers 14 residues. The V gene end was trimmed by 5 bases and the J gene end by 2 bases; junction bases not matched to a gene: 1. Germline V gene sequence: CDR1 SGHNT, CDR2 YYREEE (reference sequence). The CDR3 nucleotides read TGTGCCAGCAGGGGACAGGGGGCGAACTATGGCTACACCTTC. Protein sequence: CASRGQGANYGYTF.

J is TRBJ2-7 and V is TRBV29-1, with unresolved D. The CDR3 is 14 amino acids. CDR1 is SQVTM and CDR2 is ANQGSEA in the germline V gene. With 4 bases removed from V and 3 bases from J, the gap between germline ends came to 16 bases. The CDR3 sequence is CSVGPETNVYEQYF. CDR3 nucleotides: TGCAGCGTTGGGCCGGAGACCAATGTCTACGAGCAGTACTTC.

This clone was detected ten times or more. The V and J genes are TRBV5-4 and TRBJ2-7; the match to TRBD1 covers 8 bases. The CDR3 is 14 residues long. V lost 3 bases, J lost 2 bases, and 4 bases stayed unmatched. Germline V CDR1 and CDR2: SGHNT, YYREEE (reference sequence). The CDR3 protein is CASSSAGGTYEQYF. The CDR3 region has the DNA TGTGCCAGCAGCTCGGCAGGGGGCACCTACGAGCAGTACTTC.

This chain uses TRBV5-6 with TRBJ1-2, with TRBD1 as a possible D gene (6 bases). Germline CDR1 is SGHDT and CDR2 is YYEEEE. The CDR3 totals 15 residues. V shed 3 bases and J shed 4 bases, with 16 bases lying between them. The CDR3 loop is CASSSMYQGSYGYTF. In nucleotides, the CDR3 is TGTGCCAGCAGCTCGATGTATCAGGGGTCCTATGGCTACACCTTC. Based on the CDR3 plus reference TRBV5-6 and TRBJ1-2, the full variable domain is DAGVTQSPTHLIKTRGQQVTLRCSPKSGHDTVSWYQQALGQGPQFIFQYYEEEERQRGNFPDRFSGHQFPNYSSELNVNALLLGDSALYLCASSSMYQGSYGYTFGSGTRLTVV.

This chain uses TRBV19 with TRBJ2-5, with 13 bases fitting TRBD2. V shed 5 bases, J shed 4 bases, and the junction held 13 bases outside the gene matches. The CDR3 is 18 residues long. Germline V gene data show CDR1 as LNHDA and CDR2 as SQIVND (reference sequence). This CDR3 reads CASSSRYGLAGVGETQYF. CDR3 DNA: TGTGCCAGTAGTTCCCGATATGGACTAGCGGGAGTGGGAGAGACCCAGTACTTC.

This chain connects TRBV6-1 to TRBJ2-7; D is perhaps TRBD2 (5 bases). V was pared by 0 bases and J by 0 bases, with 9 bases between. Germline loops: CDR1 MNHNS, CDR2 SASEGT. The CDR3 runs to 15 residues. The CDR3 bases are TGTGCCAGCAGTGAAGCGGGAGTTGGCTCCTACGAGCAGTACTTC. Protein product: CASSEAGVGSYEQYF.

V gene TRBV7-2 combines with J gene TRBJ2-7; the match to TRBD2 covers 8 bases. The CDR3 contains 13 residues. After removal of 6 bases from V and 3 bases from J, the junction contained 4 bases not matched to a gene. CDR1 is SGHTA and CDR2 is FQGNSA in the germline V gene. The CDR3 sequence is CASSTGGRYEQYF. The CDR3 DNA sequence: TGTGCCAGCAGTACGGGAGGGCGCTACGAGCAGTACTTC.

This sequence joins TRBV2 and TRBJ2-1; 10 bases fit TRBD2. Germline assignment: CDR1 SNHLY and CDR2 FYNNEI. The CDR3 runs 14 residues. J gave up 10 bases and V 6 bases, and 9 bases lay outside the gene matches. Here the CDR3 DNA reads TGTGCCAGCAGGGGGGTAGCGGGAGGACGGGAGCAGTTCTTC. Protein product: CASRGVAGGREQFF.

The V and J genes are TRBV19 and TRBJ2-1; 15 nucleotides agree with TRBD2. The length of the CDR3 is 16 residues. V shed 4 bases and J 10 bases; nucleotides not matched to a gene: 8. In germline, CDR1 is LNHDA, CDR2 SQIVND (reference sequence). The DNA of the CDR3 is TGTGCCAGTAGTACAAGGACTAGCGGGAGGGAAGGGGAGCAGTTCTTC. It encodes CASSTRTSGREGEQFF.

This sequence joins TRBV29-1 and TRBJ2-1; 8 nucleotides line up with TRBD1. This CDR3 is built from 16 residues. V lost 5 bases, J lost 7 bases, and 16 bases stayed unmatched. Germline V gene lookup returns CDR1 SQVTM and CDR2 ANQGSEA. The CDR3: CSVHDRGQPRGNEQFF. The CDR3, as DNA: TGCAGCGTTCACGACAGGGGTCAACCCCGTGGAAATGAGCAGTTCTTC.

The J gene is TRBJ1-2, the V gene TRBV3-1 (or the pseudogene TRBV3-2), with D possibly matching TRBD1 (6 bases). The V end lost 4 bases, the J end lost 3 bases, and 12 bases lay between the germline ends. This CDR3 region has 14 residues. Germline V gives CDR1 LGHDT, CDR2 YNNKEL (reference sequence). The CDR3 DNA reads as TGTGCCAGCAGCCCTGGGGACAATTACTATGGCTACACCTTC. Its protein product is CASSPGDNYYGYTF.

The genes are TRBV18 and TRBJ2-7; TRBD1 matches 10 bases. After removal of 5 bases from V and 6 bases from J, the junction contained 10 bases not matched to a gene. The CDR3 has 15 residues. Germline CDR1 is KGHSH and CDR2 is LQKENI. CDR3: CASSEGQGTGGEQYF. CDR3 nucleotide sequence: TGTGCCAGCTCAGAGGGACAGGGGACTGGCGGCGAGCAGTACTTC.

The DNA of the CDR3 is TGTGCCAGCAGTTATCAAGCAGGGAACACTGAAGCTTTCTTT. This sequence encodes CASSYQAGNTEAFF. The rearrangement joins TRBV6-5 to TRBJ1-1; D remains unclear. The germline V gene encodes CDR1 MNHEY and CDR2 SVGAGI. This CDR3 is built from 14 residues. Trimming removed 3 bases from V and 1 base from J, with 9 bases in between.